Listed below are T cell receptor beta chains from one sample, sequenced in a study of blood T cell repertoires in COVID-19. The method was immunoSEQ multiplex PCR; TCRdb's version includes in-frame clones alone and lacks a portion of them. The repertoire consists of roughly 350,000 clones, with around 91% occurring once and the leading ten covering less than 3.5%. Sequencing used peripheral blood. The receptors originated from a young woman who had recovered from COVID-19. CDR3s include the opening cysteine and the closing phenylalanine or tryptophan. The D gene is left open where the match is weak. For some rows the clone size is stated as once, few or many, or as a class when expanded; others skip it.

v_gene	len	j_gene	abundance	d_gene	CDR3aa	CDR3nt
TRBV24-1	14	TRBJ2-2	.	TRBD1	CATSGTGEAGELFF	TGTGCCACCAGTGGGACAGGGGAAGCCGGGGAGCTGTTTTTT
TRBV5-8	13	TRBJ1-1	.	.	CASSLVRGTEAFF	TGTGCCAGCAGCTTGGTCAGGGGCACTGAAGCTTTCTTT
TRBV4-3	19	TRBJ2-2	.	TRBD2	CASSRLLSRAGGNTGELFF	TGCGCCAGCAGCCGACTTCTATCCCGAGCGGGAGGGAACACCGGGGAGCTGTTTTTT
TRBV10-3	16	TRBJ2-3	.	TRBD2	CAISESASGSPDTQYF	TGTGCCATCAGTGAGTCGGCTAGCGGGAGCCCAGATACGCAGTATTTT
TRBV4-3	15	TRBJ2-1	once	TRBD2	CASSQDASGHNEQFF	TGCGCCAGCAGCCAAGACGCTAGCGGTCACAATGAGCAGTTCTTC
TRBV7-9	16	TRBJ2-3	.	TRBD1	CASSYLPTGATDTQYF	TGTGCCAGCAGCTATCTCCCGACAGGGGCAACAGATACGCAGTATTTT
TRBV30	16	TRBJ1-5	.	.	CAWSYPGVASNQPQHF	TGTGCCTGGAGTTACCCAGGGGTGGCCAGCAATCAGCCCCAGCATTTT
TRBV5-6	16	TRBJ2-1	once	TRBD2	CASSLPSAGVHNEQFF	TGTGCCAGCAGCTTACCTTCGGCGGGAGTACACAATGAGCAGTTCTTC
TRBV7-2	14	TRBJ2-5	.	TRBD2	CASSLGGGAETQYF	TGTGCCAGCAGCTTAGGCGGGGGGGCGGAGACCCAGTACTTC
TRBV2	15	TRBJ1-4	.	TRBD1	CASSGDSQTNEKLFF	TGTGCCAGCAGTGGGGACAGTCAGACTAATGAAAAACTGTTTTTT
TRBV13	17	TRBJ2-2	.	.	CASSLGRGRRVTGELFF	TGTGCCAGCAGCTTAGGCCGGGGCCGGAGGGTCACCGGGGAGCTGTTTTTT
TRBV30	12	TRBJ1-1	once	.	CAWGQGTTEAFF	TGTGCCTGGGGCCAGGGTACCACTGAAGCTTTCTTT
TRBV18	19	TRBJ2-2	.	TRBD2	CASSLTTSGGASNTGELFF	TGTGCCAGCTCACTCACGACTAGCGGGGGCGCCTCGAACACCGGGGAGCTGTTTTTT
TRBV19	15	TRBJ1-5	.	.	CASSMKGRAVQPQHF	TGTGCCAGTAGTATGAAGGGGAGGGCTGTTCAGCCCCAGCATTTT
TRBV4-3	15	TRBJ1-5	.	.	CASSQDYGGNQPQHF	TGCGCCAGCAGCCAAGATTACGGGGGCAATCAGCCCCAGCATTTT
TRBV4-1	16	TRBJ2-1	once	TRBD2	CASSQRLAGGANEQFF	TGCGCCAGCAGCCAACGTCTAGCGGGAGGGGCCAATGAGCAGTTCTTC
TRBV7-2	15	TRBJ2-2	.	TRBD1	CASRGTGEFTGELFF	TGTGCCAGCAGGGGAACAGGGGAGTTCACCGGGGAGCTGTTTTTT
TRBV5-6	15	TRBJ1-5	.	TRBD1	CASSPGQTSNQPQHF	TGTGCCAGCAGCCCGGGACAGACTTCAAATCAGCCCCAGCATTTT
TRBV4-3	14	TRBJ1-2	once	.	CASSQSTDLYGYTF	TGCGCCAGCAGCCAAAGCACAGACCTCTATGGCTACACCTTC
TRBV6-5	13	TRBJ1-1	.	.	CASSSGRNTEAFF	TGTGCCAGCAGTAGCGGGAGGAACACTGAAGCTTTCTTT
TRBV3-1/TRBV3-2	17	TRBJ1-4	.	TRBD1	CASSPSSRQGVYEKLFF	TGTGCCAGCAGCCCAAGTTCCAGACAGGGGGTCTATGAAAAACTGTTTTTT
TRBV7-9	16	TRBJ2-3	.	TRBD2	CASSSGTSFSTDTQYF	TGTGCCAGCAGCTCGGGGACTAGCTTTAGCACAGATACGCAGTATTTT
TRBV10-2	16	TRBJ1-5	.	.	CASSLSRGSGNQPQHF	TGCGCCAGCAGTTTGTCCCGGGGTTCGGGCAATCAGCCCCAGCATTTT
TRBV5-1	16	TRBJ1-3	.	.	CASSLAEMVSGNTIYF	TGCGCCAGCAGCTTGGCCGAGATGGTCTCTGGAAACACCATATATTTT
TRBV20-1	11	TRBJ1-5	few	.	CSAQSHQPQHF	TGCAGTGCTCAGTCCCATCAGCCCCAGCATTTT
TRBV2	15	TRBJ2-6	few	.	CASSSPGSGANVLTF	TGTGCCAGCAGTTCTCCGGGCTCTGGGGCCAACGTCCTGACTTTC
TRBV19	16	TRBJ1-4	.	.	CASSISGGGTNEKLFF	TGTGCCAGTAGTATAAGTGGGGGAGGAACTAATGAAAAACTGTTTTTT
TRBV2	12	TRBJ2-4	.	.	CASSDQGIIQYF	TGTGCCAGCAGCGACCAGGGGATCATTCAGTACTTC
TRBV2	14	TRBJ1-5	.	.	CASSEGQSNQPQHF	TGTGCCAGCAGTGAAGGACAGTCCAATCAGCCCCAGCATTTT
TRBV5-4	12	TRBJ1-1	.	.	CASSLSRGRAFF	TGTGCCAGCAGCTTGTCCAGGGGACGGGCTTTCTTT
TRBV29-1	16	TRBJ2-3	.	TRBD2	CSVAGLAGGGADTQYF	TGCAGCGTTGCGGGACTAGCGGGAGGCGGTGCAGATACGCAGTATTTT
TRBV3-1/TRBV3-2	14	TRBJ1-2	.	TRBD1	CASSQMRTGVGYTF	TGTGCCAGCAGCCAAATGCGGACAGGGGTAGGCTACACCTTC
TRBV30	16	TRBJ2-1	.	.	CAWTKYRGGSYNEQFF	TGTGCCTGGACAAAATACAGGGGGGGCTCCTACAATGAGCAGTTCTTC
TRBV18	17	TRBJ2-1	.	TRBD2	CASSPPGGRASYNEQFF	TGTGCCAGCTCACCGCCGGGCGGGAGGGCCTCCTACAATGAGCAGTTCTTC
TRBV18	15	TRBJ2-3	.	TRBD2	CASSPLAGATDTQYF	TGTGCCAGCTCACCACTAGCGGGAGCGACAGATACGCAGTATTTT
TRBV7-9	15	TRBJ1-6	.	.	CASSSGPVMNSPLHF	TGTGCCAGCAGCTCCGGTCCGGTTATGAATTCACCCCTCCACTTT
TRBV5-8	13	TRBJ2-2	.	.	CASNRGSSRELFF	TGTGCCAGCAACCGGGGGAGTAGCCGGGAGCTGTTTTTT
TRBV5-4	15	TRBJ2-2	.	TRBD1	CASSRGQGTTGELFF	TGTGCCAGCAGCCGGGGACAGGGGACGACCGGGGAGCTGTTTTTT
TRBV2	15	TRBJ1-6	few	.	CASSAEQGTDSPLHF	TGTGCCAGCAGTGCTGAACAGGGTACGGACTCACCCCTCCACTTT
TRBV4-1	16	TRBJ1-1	.	.	CASSQGMGRGNTEAFF	TGCGCCAGCAGCCAAGGCATGGGCAGGGGGAACACTGAAGCTTTCTTT
TRBV3-1/TRBV3-2	16	TRBJ1-6	.	.	CASSQRQAIYNSPLHF	TGTGCCAGCAGCCAACGACAGGCGATCTATAATTCACCCCTCCACTTT
TRBV19	13	TRBJ2-2	.	.	CARIDLNTGELFF	TGTGCCAGGATAGACTTAAACACCGGGGAGCTGTTTTTT
TRBV6-5	14	TRBJ2-1	.	TRBD2	CASRPWREGNEQFF	TGTGCCAGCCGCCCCTGGCGGGAGGGCAATGAGCAGTTCTTC
TRBV7-2	16	TRBJ1-4	.	TRBD1	CASSLGGTGGAEKLFF	TGTGCCAGCAGCTTAGGGGGGACAGGGGGCGCGGAAAAACTGTTTTTT
TRBV29-1	17	TRBJ2-3	.	TRBD2	CSVEGGTSGEGVDTQYF	TGCAGCGTTGAAGGTGGGACTAGCGGGGAGGGGGTGGATACGCAGTATTTT
TRBV6-5	15	TRBJ1-5	.	.	CASSSRQGGNQPQHF	TGTGCCAGCAGTTCACGGCAAGGGGGCAATCAGCCCCAGCATTTT
TRBV7-2	15	TRBJ1-5	.	TRBD1	CASSLGQGVLQPQHF	TGTGCCAGCAGCTTAGGACAGGGGGTCCTTCAGCCCCAGCATTTT
TRBV3-1/TRBV3-2	18	TRBJ2-2	.	.	CASSQDPFERLYTGELFF	TGTGCCAGCAGCCAAGACCCTTTCGAGCGTCTCTACACCGGGGAGCTGTTTTTT
TRBV24-1	16	TRBJ1-5	.	.	CATSDEKSDSNQPQHF	TGTGCCACCAGTGATGAGAAGAGTGATAGCAATCAGCCCCAGCATTTT
TRBV24-1	14	TRBJ1-1	.	TRBD1	CATRETGVNTEAFF	TGTGCCACCAGGGAGACAGGGGTGAACACTGAAGCTTTCTTT
TRBV9	14	TRBJ1-3	.	.	CASSPSGYGNTIYF	TGTGCCAGCAGCCCATCAGGGTACGGAAACACCATATATTTT
TRBV3-1/TRBV3-2	14	TRBJ2-5	.	.	CASSQVRGLGTQYF	TGTGCCAGCAGCCAAGTCAGAGGGCTGGGGACCCAGTACTTC
TRBV7-2	15	TRBJ2-1	.	TRBD2	CASSLGLSGRVGQFF	TGTGCCAGCAGCTTAGGGCTTAGCGGGAGGGTCGGGCAGTTCTTC
TRBV19	16	TRBJ2-2	.	TRBD2	CASSGRAGSYPGELFF	TGTGCCAGTAGTGGGAGGGCGGGATCCTACCCCGGGGAGCTGTTTTTT
TRBV6-5	16	TRBJ2-2	.	TRBD2	CASSYGSSGVHGELFF	TGTGCCAGCAGTTACGGGTCTAGCGGGGTCCACGGGGAGCTGTTTTTT
TRBV6-5	15	TRBJ1-1	.	.	CASSYAGRVNTEAFF	TGTGCCAGCAGTTACGCTGGCAGGGTGAACACTGAAGCTTTCTTT
TRBV27	18	TRBJ1-4	.	TRBD1	CASSSGTGGPATNEKLFF	TGTGCCAGCAGTTCCGGGACAGGGGGCCCGGCAACTAATGAAAAACTGTTTTTT
TRBV28	19	TRBJ2-3	.	TRBD2	CASSLGGLAGSSSTDTQYF	TGTGCCAGCAGTTTAGGGGGACTAGCGGGGTCATCTAGCACAGATACGCAGTATTTT
TRBV9	15	TRBJ1-4	.	TRBD1	CASSPRQGLSEKLFF	TGTGCCAGCAGCCCCCGACAGGGTTTGAGTGAAAAACTGTTTTTT